The 14 T cell receptor beta chains given below trace back to one sample, sequenced in a study of PD-1 blockade in classical Hodgkin lymphoma. Measured with immunoSEQ multiplex PCR; TCRdb has only the in-frame clones, and not every one. The data hold 25,000 to 30,000 clones, with around 88% observed a single time. All the patients suffered relapse after autologous stem cell transplantation, and brentuximab vedotin exposure differed. Isolation of CD8+ T cells from thawed PBMCs used magnetic negative selection. The material sequenced was CD8+ T cells from blood, taken at baseline. Receptors were obtained from a human donor with classical Hodgkin lymphoma.

The gene calls are TRBV25-1 and TRBJ2-1, with unresolved D. V lost 4 bases, J lost 4 bases, and 5 bases lay in between. The CDR3 runs 12 residues. The germline CDR1 and CDR2 sequences are MGHDK and SYGVNS. The CDR3 DNA reads TGTGCCAGCAGTGTAACGTACAATGAGCAGTTCTTC. Translated: CASSVTYNEQFF.

This rearrangement joins TRBV19 to TRBJ2-1; perhaps TRBD2 as D (6 bases). The germline gives CDR1 LNHDA, CDR2 SQIVND (reference sequence). The CDR3 runs to 14 residues. Between the trimmed V and J ends, which lost 10 bases and 4 bases, there was a span of 17 bases. CDR3 loop: CATMGGALYNEQFF. The CDR3 DNA sequence: TGTGCCACCATGGGAGGCGCCCTTTACAATGAGCAGTTCTTC.

The V call is TRBV29-1, the J call TRBJ2-1, with D unresolved. There are 15 residues in the CDR3. V was shortened by 2 bases and J by 0 bases, with 11 bases between the two germline ends. The germline V gene encodes CDR1 SQVTM and CDR2 ANQGSEA. CDR3 region: CSVESSALSYNEQFF. For the CDR3, the DNA is TGCAGCGTTGAATCCTCCGCACTCTCCTACAATGAGCAGTTCTTC.

The CDR3 here is CASSDRATNGYTF. The CDR3 nucleotides are TGTGCCAGCAGTGACAGGGCGACGAATGGCTACACCTTC. This chain connects TRBV6-1 to TRBJ1-2, with D possibly being TRBD1 (5 bases). Germline values: CDR1 MNHNS, CDR2 SASEGT. The germline V and J ends were trimmed by 3 bases and 6 bases, with 11 bases remaining between them. The CDR3 is 13 residues long.

This clone was seen a handful of times. The chain is built from TRBV4-2 and TRBJ1-2; D may be TRBD1 (5 bases). This CDR3 spans 15 amino acids. V lost 0 bases to trimming and J lost 5 bases, with 13 bases between them. The germline V gene encodes CDR1 LGHNA and CDR2 YNFKEQ. In DNA, the CDR3 is TGTGCCAGCAGCCAAGAACCGGCAGGGAAATATGGCTACACCTTC. Translating gives CASSQEPAGKYGYTF.

The gene calls are TRBV27 and TRBJ2-7; 9 nucleotides line up with TRBD1. The length of the CDR3 is 16 residues. After removal of 4 bases from V and 7 bases from J, the junction contained 14 bases not matched to a gene. CDR1 MNHEY and CDR2 SMNVEV come from the germline V gene (reference sequence). The CDR3 region is CASSSRGQGRLVEQYF. The CDR3 DNA follows: TGTGCCAGCAGTTCGAGGGGACAGGGTCGCTTAGTAGAGCAGTACTTC.

J is TRBJ2-5 and V is TRBV7-2; a weak D match, TRBD1 (5 bases). This CDR3 comprises 15 residues. Trimming left V 5 bases short and J 5 bases short, with 18 bases between. Germline CDR1 reads SGHTA; CDR2 reads FQGNSA. The CDR3 coding sequence is TGTGCCAGCAGCGAAGGAACAGGCTTGGGGGAGACCCAGTACTTC. This codes for CASSEGTGLGETQYF.

CDR3 region: CASSQGPRVDTEAFF. The CDR3 nucleotides are TGCGCCAGCAGCCAAGGTCCCAGGGTGGACACTGAAGCTTTCTTT. The chain recombines TRBV4-1 with TRBJ1-1; the D gene is possibly TRBD1 (5 bases). With 1 base removed from V and 3 bases from J, the gap between germline ends came to 12 bases. This CDR3 comprises 15 residues. The germline V gene encodes CDR1 MGHRA and CDR2 YSYEKL.

The V and J genes are TRBV9 and TRBJ1-2; possibly TRBD1 for D (5 bases). The CDR3 is 14 amino acids. Looked up from germline, CDR1 is SGDLS and CDR2 is YYNGEE. Deletions cut 0 bases from V and 7 bases from J, with 13 bases between. Written as DNA, the CDR3 is TGTGCCAGCAGCGTAGAAAGGGGAAGCGCTGGCTACACCTTC. It encodes CASSVERGSAGYTF.

The gene calls are TRBV16 and TRBJ2-1; TRBD2 aligns across 11 bases. Unmatched junction bases numbered 6, after V lost 4 bases and J lost 7 bases. From germline, CDR1 is KGHSY and CDR2 FQNENV. This CDR3 contains 15 residues. CDR3 bases: TGTGCCAGCAGCCTAACTAGCGGGAGTGTAAATGAGCAGTTCTTC. It codes for CASSLTSGSVNEQFF.

This clone was seen just once. J is TRBJ2-5 and V is TRBV28, with 9 positions matching TRBD2. The V segment lost 4 bases and the J segment 5 bases; nucleotides outside the gene matches: 14. CDR3 length equals 17 residues. Germline CDR1 and CDR2: MDHEN and SYDVKM. This CDR3 reads CASSWGLAGGVRETQYF. In nucleotides, the CDR3 is TGTGCCAGCAGTTGGGGCTTGGCGGGAGGGGTCAGGGAGACCCAGTACTTC.

This chain links TRBV7-4 with TRBJ1-1, with a possible D match to TRBD1 (5 bases). V shed 4 bases and J shed 8 bases, with 5 bases lying between them. CDR1 and CDR2 (germline): SGHVT, SQSDAQ. The CDR3 spans 10 residues. CDR3 sequence (DNA): TGTGCCAGCAGCTGGGGGGAAGCTTTCTTT. Its protein is CASSWGEAFF.

The chain uses TRBV19 and TRBJ1-1, with D uncertain. V lost 3 bases and J 2 bases, leaving 4 bases between the germline ends. CDR1 and CDR2 from the germline V gene are LNHDA and SQIVND (reference sequence). The CDR3 totals 12 residues. The CDR3 nucleotides are TGTGCCAGTAGTATGAGAAACACTGAAGCTTTCTTT. As protein: CASSMRNTEAFF.

The chain links TRBV7-8 to TRBJ2-1; 10 bases are shared with TRBD2. Germline values: CDR1 SGHVS, CDR2 FQNEAQ. J was trimmed by 2 bases and V by 5 bases; bases with no gene match: 6. CDR3 length equals 16 residues. CDR3: CASSPLGLATYNEQFF. The CDR3 DNA is TGTGCCAGCAGCCCCTTGGGACTAGCGACCTACAATGAGCAGTTCTTC. The entire variable domain, with the rest obtained from reference TRBV7-8 and TRBJ2-1, is as follows: GAGVSQSPRYKVAKRGQDVALRCDPISGHVSLFWYQQALGQGPEFLTYFQNEAQLDKSGLPSDRFFAERPEGSVSTLKIQRTQQEDSAVYLCASSPLGLATYNEQFFGPGTRLTVL.